This is a list of T cell receptor beta chains from one sample in a study of neurological immune-mediated disorders. Via MiXCR, TCRdb re-called the 5' RACE reads, giving one row per CDR3 protein. The sample has approximately 59,000 distinct CDR3 sequences; about 5.2% are singletons. The sample was PBMCs. The receptor source for this set is a human donor with multiple sclerosis. The donor label of this sample is uncertain. The conserved cysteine and the conserved F or W are not part of the CDR3 here. The D gene is left open where the match is weak. Clone size is shown for a subset of rows, as once, few, many or a class of expanded clone.

d_call: TRBD1; clone_size: many; v_call: TRBV5-1; cdr3_aa: ASSLGQGFSYEQY
d_call: .; clone_size: many; v_call: TRBV2; cdr3_aa: ASSASRGADTQY
d_call: .; clone_size: many; v_call: TRBV5-1; cdr3_aa: ASSLLQGGADTQY
d_call: TRBD1; clone_size: few; v_call: TRBV29-1; cdr3_aa: SVPDRDLLGWRNEQF
d_call: .; clone_size: many; v_call: TRBV7-9; cdr3_aa: ASSPRGRTNEKLF
d_call: .; clone_size: many; v_call: TRBV2; cdr3_aa: ASSEPARRGEKLF
d_call: .; clone_size: many; v_call: TRBV4-1; cdr3_aa: ASSQDDYSYEQY
d_call: TRBD1; clone_size: many; v_call: TRBV6-6; cdr3_aa: ASSYRTGVMGGYT
d_call: .; clone_size: many; v_call: TRBV5-1; cdr3_aa: ASSLAPDSFYGYT
d_call: TRBD1; clone_size: many; v_call: TRBV18; cdr3_aa: ASSSDRAYYEQY
d_call: TRBD2; clone_size: many; v_call: TRBV5-1; cdr3_aa: ASSVVLSGGNEQF
d_call: TRBD2; clone_size: many; v_call: TRBV4-2; cdr3_aa: ASSQDQGLAGGPSYEQY
d_call: .; clone_size: many; v_call: TRBV6-5; cdr3_aa: ASSSPGFYNEQF
d_call: .; clone_size: few; v_call: TRBV20-1; cdr3_aa: SASKTVGGPPGELF
d_call: TRBD1; clone_size: .; v_call: TRBV5-1; cdr3_aa: ASSLPRGQRLVNYGYT
d_call: TRBD2; clone_size: few; v_call: TRBV6-5; cdr3_aa: ASSTSGEGLNEQF
d_call: .; clone_size: many; v_call: TRBV20-1; cdr3_aa: SATRRRNTEAF
d_call: .; clone_size: many; v_call: TRBV5-1; cdr3_aa: ASSTSTGAGTEAF
d_call: TRBD1; clone_size: many; v_call: TRBV5-1; cdr3_aa: ASSIGQGASEQY
d_call: .; clone_size: many; v_call: TRBV5-6; cdr3_aa: ASSTYGLTNYGYT
d_call: .; clone_size: many; v_call: TRBV4-1; cdr3_aa: ASSQGRGRTDTQY
d_call: .; clone_size: many; v_call: TRBV7-9; cdr3_aa: ASSSGTILAKNIQY
d_call: TRBD1; clone_size: many; v_call: TRBV7-3; cdr3_aa: ASSRDRAGSPLH
d_call: .; clone_size: many; v_call: TRBV7-2; cdr3_aa: ASSSIPRMNTEAF
d_call: .; clone_size: many; v_call: TRBV20-1; cdr3_aa: SARKIAGANVLT
d_call: .; clone_size: many; v_call: TRBV10-3; cdr3_aa: AISEGPTDTQY
d_call: TRBD2; clone_size: many; v_call: TRBV10-3; cdr3_aa: ASSLKEGLAGVYEQY
d_call: .; clone_size: many; v_call: TRBV5-1; cdr3_aa: ASSLGMNYGYT
d_call: .; clone_size: many; v_call: TRBV5-1; cdr3_aa: ASSLEGWSQETQY
d_call: .; clone_size: many; v_call: TRBV2; cdr3_aa: ASSDGTADTQY
d_call: .; clone_size: many; v_call: TRBV25-1; cdr3_aa: ASSGQPYGYT
d_call: TRBD1; clone_size: many; v_call: TRBV10-3; cdr3_aa: AITTGQGNTEAF
d_call: .; clone_size: many; v_call: TRBV5-1; cdr3_aa: ASSFTGNTEAF
d_call: .; clone_size: many; v_call: TRBV20-1; cdr3_aa: SAREPISGNTIY
d_call: .; clone_size: .; v_call: TRBV7-2; cdr3_aa: ASSLESPAGAGGYT
d_call: TRBD2; clone_size: many; v_call: TRBV5-1; cdr3_aa: ASSRGLAGPVSYNEQF
d_call: .; clone_size: medium-sized; v_call: TRBV5-1; cdr3_aa: ASSALVGGIEQY